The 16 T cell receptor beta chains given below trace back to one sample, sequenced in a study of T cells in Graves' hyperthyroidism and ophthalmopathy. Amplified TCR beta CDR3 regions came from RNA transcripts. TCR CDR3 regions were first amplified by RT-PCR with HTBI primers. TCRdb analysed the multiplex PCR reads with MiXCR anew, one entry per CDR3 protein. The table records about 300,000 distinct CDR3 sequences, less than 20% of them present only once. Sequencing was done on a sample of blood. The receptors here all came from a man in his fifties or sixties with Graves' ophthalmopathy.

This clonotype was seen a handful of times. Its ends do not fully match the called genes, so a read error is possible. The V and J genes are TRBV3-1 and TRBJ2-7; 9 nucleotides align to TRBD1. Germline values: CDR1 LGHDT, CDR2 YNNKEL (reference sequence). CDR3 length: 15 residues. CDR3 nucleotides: TGTGCCAGTAGCCAGACGGGACAGGGTCAGAGCGAGCAGTACTTC. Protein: CASSQTGQGQSEQYF.

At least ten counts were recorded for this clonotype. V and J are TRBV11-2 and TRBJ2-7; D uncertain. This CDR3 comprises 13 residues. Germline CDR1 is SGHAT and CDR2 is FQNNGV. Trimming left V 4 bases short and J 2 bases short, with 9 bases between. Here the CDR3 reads CASSSPGTYEQYF. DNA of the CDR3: TGTGCCAGCAGCTCGCCTGGCACCTACGAGCAGTACTTC.

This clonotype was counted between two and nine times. CDR3 DNA sequence: TGTGCCAGATACGACTGGGGGAGTGTTGATACGCAGTATTTT. Amino acid sequence: CARYDWGSVDTQYF. The rearrangement links TRBV15 to TRBJ2-3; D assignment may be TRBD1 or TRBD2 (5 bases each). The V gene's germline CDR1 is LNHNV and CDR2 YYDKDF (reference sequence). The ends were cut back, 10 bases at V and 6 bases at J, with 20 bases in the middle. This CDR3 comprises 14 residues. The complete variable domain, with remaining parts taken from reference TRBV15 and TRBJ2-3, reads DAMVIQNPRYQVTQFGKPVTLSCSQTLNHNVMYWYQQKSSQAPKLLFHYYDKDFNNEADTPDNFQSRRPNTSFCFLDIRSPGLGDTAMYLCARYDWGSVDTQYFGPGTRLTVL.

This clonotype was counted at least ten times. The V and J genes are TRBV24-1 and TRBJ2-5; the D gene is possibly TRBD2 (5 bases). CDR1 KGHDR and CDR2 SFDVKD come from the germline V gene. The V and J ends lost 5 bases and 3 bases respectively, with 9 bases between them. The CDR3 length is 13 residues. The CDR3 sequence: CATSASGKETQYF. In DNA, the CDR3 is TGTGCCACCAGTGCCTCGGGGAAAGAGACCCAGTACTTC.

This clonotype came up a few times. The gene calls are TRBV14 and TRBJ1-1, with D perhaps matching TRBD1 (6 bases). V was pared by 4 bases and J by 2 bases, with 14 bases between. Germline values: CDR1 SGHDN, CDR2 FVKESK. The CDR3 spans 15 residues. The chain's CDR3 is CASSLPGTPNTEAFF. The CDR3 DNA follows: TGTGCCAGCAGCCTACCCGGGACACCAAACACTGAAGCTTTCTTT.

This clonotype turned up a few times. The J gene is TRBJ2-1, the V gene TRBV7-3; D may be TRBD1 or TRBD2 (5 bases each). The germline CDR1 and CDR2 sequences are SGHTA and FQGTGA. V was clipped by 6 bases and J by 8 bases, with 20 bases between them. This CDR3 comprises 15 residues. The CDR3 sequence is CASRDGTGSADEQFF. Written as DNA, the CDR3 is TGTGCCAGCAGGGATGGGACCGGCTCCGCGGATGAGCAGTTCTTC.

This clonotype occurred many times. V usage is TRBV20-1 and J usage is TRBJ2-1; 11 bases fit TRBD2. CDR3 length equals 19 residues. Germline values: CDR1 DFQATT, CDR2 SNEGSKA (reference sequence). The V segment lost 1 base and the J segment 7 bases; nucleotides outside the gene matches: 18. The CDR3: CSARVRGLAGGRWGNEQFF. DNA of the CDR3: TGCAGTGCTAGAGTTAGAGGCCTAGCGGGAGGTCGATGGGGGAATGAGCAGTTCTTC.

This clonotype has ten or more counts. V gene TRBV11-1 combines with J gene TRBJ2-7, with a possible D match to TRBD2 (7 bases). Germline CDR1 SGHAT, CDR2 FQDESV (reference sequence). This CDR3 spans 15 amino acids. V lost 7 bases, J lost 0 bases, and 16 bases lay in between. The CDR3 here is CASTRRGGDSYEQYF. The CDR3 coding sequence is TGTGCCAGCACCCGTAGGGGGGGAGACTCCTACGAGCAGTACTTC.

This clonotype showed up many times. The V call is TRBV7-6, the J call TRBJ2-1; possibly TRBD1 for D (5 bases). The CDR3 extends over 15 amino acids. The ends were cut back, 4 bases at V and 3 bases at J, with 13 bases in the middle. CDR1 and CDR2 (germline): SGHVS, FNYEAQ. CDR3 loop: CASSSQVGHYNEQFF. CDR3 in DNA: TGTGCCAGCAGCTCACAGGTTGGACACTACAATGAGCAGTTCTTC. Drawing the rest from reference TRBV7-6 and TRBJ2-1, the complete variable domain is GAGVSQSPRYKVTKRGQDVALRCDPISGHVSLYWYRQALGQGPEFLTYFNYEAQQDKSGLPNDRFSAERPEGSISTLTIQRTEQRDSAMYRCASSSQVGHYNEQFFGPGTRLTVL.

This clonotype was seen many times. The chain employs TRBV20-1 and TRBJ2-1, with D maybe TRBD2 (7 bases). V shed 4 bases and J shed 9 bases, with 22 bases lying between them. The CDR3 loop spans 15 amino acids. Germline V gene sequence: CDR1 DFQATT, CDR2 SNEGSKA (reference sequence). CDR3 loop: CSAMGARRRGGEQFF. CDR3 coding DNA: TGCAGTGCTATGGGAGCCCGGCGGAGGGGGGGTGAGCAGTTCTTC.

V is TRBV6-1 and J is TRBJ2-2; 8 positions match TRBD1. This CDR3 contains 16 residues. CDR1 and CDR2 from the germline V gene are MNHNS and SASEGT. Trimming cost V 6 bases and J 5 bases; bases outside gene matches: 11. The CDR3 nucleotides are TGTGCCAGCAGGGCCGCCCGGACAGGGCGGACCGGGGAGCTGTTTTTT. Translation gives CASRAARTGRTGELFF.

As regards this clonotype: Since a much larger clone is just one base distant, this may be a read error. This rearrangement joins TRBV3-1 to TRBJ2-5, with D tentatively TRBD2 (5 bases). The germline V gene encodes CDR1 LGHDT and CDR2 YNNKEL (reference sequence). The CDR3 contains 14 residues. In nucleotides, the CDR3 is TGTGCCGGCAGCCAAGCCCAGACCGGAGGGACCCAGTACTTC. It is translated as CAGSQAQTGGTQYF.

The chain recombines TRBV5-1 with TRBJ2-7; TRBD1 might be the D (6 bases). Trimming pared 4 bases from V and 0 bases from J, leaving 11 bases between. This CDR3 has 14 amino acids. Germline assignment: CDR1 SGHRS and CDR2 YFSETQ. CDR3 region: CASSPGDTSYEQYF. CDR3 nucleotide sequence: TGCGCCAGCAGCCCAGGGGACACCTCCTACGAGCAGTACTTC.

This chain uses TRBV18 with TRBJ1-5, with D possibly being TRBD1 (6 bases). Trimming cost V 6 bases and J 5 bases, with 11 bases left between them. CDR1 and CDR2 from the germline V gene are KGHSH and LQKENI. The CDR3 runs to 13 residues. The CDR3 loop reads CASSARGDQPQHF. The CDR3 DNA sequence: TGTGCCAGCTCTGCAAGGGGGGATCAGCCCCAGCATTTT.

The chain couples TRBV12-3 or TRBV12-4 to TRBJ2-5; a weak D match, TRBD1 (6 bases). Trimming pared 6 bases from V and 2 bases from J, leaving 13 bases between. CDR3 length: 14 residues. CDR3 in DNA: TGTGCCAGCAGCCAGGACAGCCCTCAAGAGACCCAGTACTTC. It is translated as CASSQDSPQETQYF.

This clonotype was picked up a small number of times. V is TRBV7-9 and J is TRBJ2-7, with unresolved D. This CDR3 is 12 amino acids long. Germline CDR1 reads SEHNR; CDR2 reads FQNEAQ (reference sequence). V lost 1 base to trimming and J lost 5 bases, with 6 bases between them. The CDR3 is CASSLVPHEQYF. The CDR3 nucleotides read TGTGCCAGCAGCTTAGTTCCCCACGAGCAGTACTTC. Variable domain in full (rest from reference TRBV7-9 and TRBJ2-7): DTGVSQNPRHKITKRGQNVTFRCDPISEHNRLYWYRQTLGQGPEFLTYFQNEAQLEKSRLLSDRFSAERPKGSFSTLEIQRTEQGDSAMYLCASSLVPHEQYFGPGTRLTVT.